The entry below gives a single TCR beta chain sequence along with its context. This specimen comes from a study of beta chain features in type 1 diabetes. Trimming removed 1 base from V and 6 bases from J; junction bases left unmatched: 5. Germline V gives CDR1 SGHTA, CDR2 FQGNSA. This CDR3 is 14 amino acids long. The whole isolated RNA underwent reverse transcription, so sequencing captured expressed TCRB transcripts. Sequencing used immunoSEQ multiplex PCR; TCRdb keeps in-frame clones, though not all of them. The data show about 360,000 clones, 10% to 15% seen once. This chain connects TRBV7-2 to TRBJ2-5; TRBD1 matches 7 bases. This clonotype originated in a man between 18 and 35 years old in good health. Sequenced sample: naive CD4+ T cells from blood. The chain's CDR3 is CASSLGDRAQTQYF. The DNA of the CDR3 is TGTGCCAGCAGCTTAGGAGACAGGGCCCAGACCCAGTACTTC.